This T cell receptor beta chain was recovered during a study of glioma-infiltrating T cells. General study results and limits: Tissue and blood shared very few CDR3 sequences. Non-neoplastic patients had below-expected tissue-blood divergence, while all gliomas exceeded expectation.

The iRepertoire nested amplicon-rescue multiplex PCR amplified TCR alpha and beta CDR3s from RNA. For one-step reverse transcription and amplification, about 85-400 ng of tissue mRNA or PBMC total RNA was used. Each CDR3 protein is one row after TCRdb ran MiXCR on the multiplex PCR reads. The sample yields 84,000 or so distinct CDR3 sequences, about a quarter seen once. This clonotype was counted a few times. As yet, its antigen is unknown. The germline CDR1 and CDR2 sequences are SGHDT and YYEEEE. The length of the CDR3 is 16 residues. The V end was cut by 4 bases, the J end by 1 base, with 17 bases between.

The sample consisted of glioma tissue, nonneoplastic brain tissue, or PBMCs (not recorded which). The chain links TRBV5-6 to TRBJ1-1; maybe TRBD1 (6 bases). The receptor was isolated from a human donor with low-grade glioma or glioblastoma, undergoing nonglioma brain surgery, or in good health (not recorded which). The DNA for the CDR3 is TGTGCCAGCAGCCGGGACCGGGGGGCCCAGAACACTGAAGCTTTCTTT. This sequence encodes CASSRDRGAQNTEAFF.